This T cell receptor (beta chain) comes out of a study of shared clonotypes between healthy human individuals. Worth noting for this clone: Antigen: not known.

General study points: In contrast to clonotypes shared by all four donors, non-shared clonotypes had lower generation probabilities.

J gave up 5 bases and V 0 bases, and 5 bases lay outside the gene matches. The CDR3 is 15 amino acids. Germline V gives CDR1 SGDLS, CDR2 YYNGEE. In replicate PCRs of sorted subsets, roughly 200 ng DNA, approximately 30,000 T cell genomes, was used. Here immunoSEQ multiplex PCR was the method, and the copy in TCRdb shows in-frame clones only, minus some. Altogether 90,000 to 120,000 clones are present, around 68% being singletons, with the ten largest covering approximately 23%. The specimen sequenced was memory CD8+ T cells sorted from blood. Subset: CD45RO+ cells pooled with CCR7-negative TemRA cells. The V and J genes are TRBV9 and TRBJ2-7; 10 positions match TRBD1. The clonotype comes from a woman aged 30 to 39 in good health. In nucleotides, the CDR3 is TGTGCCAGCAGCGTAGGGGGGACAGGGGTCGACGAGCAGTACTTC. Translation: CASSVGGTGVDEQYF.